What follows are 24 T cell receptor beta chains derived from one specimen sequenced in a study of cytomegalovirus exposure and HLA in healthy donors. The study ran its PCR with 60 Vbeta and 13 Jbeta primers. Produced via immunoSEQ multiplex PCR; TCRdb's table is partial and in-frame only. The sample shows 100,000 to 150,000 clones, 65% to 85% of them seen only once. Sequenced sample: PBMCs. The receptors derive from a man aged 18-30 years in good health and CMV-seropositive.

The rearrangement joins TRBV29-1 to TRBJ2-1; 9 bases align to TRBD2. Per germline, CDR1 SQVTM and CDR2 ANQGSEA. The J segment lost 3 bases and the V segment lost 0 bases, leaving 18 bases of the junction unmatched. This CDR3 contains 20 residues. CDR3 protein: CSVEDRSRLAGRLGYNEQFF. DNA for the CDR3: TGCAGCGTTGAAGATCGTAGTAGGCTAGCGGGAAGGTTGGGCTACAATGAGCAGTTCTTC.

In its sample, this clone ranks as medium-sized. The chain is built from TRBV4-3 and TRBJ1-1; D gene ambiguous. The CDR3 consists of 15 residues. From germline, CDR1 is LGHNA and CDR2 YSLEER. V dropped 0 bases and J dropped 2 bases, with 10 bases sitting between them. The CDR3 nucleotides read TGCGCCAGCAGCCAAGATAGGAGGGCAAACACTGAAGCTTTCTTT. The encoded protein is CASSQDRRANTEAFF.

The rearrangement joins TRBV30 to TRBJ2-1; 8 bases agree with TRBD2. The CDR3 covers 15 residues. Germline V lookup: CDR1 GTSNPN, CDR2 SVGIG (reference sequence). V lost 3 bases to trimming and J lost 9 bases; unmatched junction nucleotides: 13. CDR3 nucleotide sequence: TGTGCCTGGAGCCCGGGGCCGGGAGGGCCCGGTGAGCAGTTCTTC. It is translated as CAWSPGPGGPGEQFF.

Only a few counts were recorded for this clone. The CDR3 reads CASSRDGVFEAFF. The CDR3 nucleotides read TGTGCCAGCAGCAGAGACGGGGTTTTTGAAGCTTTCTTT. This chain connects TRBV25-1 to TRBJ1-1; D unresolved. V shed 6 bases and J shed 7 bases, with 15 bases lying between them. CDR1 is MGHDK, CDR2 SYGVNS, per germline. The CDR3 runs to 13 residues.

The V gene is TRBV9, the J gene TRBJ2-4; no clear D. Trimming took 5 bases from V and 5 from J, leaving 11 bases between them. Germline V gene sequence: CDR1 SGDLS, CDR2 YYNGEE. This CDR3 region has 13 residues. The CDR3 protein is CASRATSENIQYF. CDR3 bases: TGTGCCAGCAGAGCCACGAGCGAAAACATTCAGTACTTC.

The rearrangement uses TRBV9 and TRBJ2-1, with 8 positions matching TRBD2. The CDR3 contains 14 residues. The junction had 0 bases not matched to a gene; V was cut back by 4 bases and J by 0 bases. Germline assignment: CDR1 SGDLS and CDR2 YYNGEE. The CDR3: CASSSGSSYNEQFF. DNA of the CDR3: TGTGCCAGCAGCAGCGGGAGCTCCTACAATGAGCAGTTCTTC.

The chain combines TRBV5-6 with TRBJ1-6; D might be TRBD1 (5 bases). The CDR3 spans 15 residues. Trimming pared 9 bases from V and 8 bases from J, leaving 21 bases between. Germline CDR1 is SGHDT and CDR2 is YYEEEE. CDR3 DNA sequence: TGTGCCACCACTCGACTCGACAGTCTTGATTCACCCCTCCACTTT. It is translated as CATTRLDSLDSPLHF.

This chain uses TRBV4-3 with TRBJ2-3, with a possible D match to TRBD1 (6 bases). The germline V and J ends were trimmed by 0 bases and 0 bases, with 13 bases remaining between them. Germline CDR1 is LGHNA and CDR2 is YSLEER. The CDR3 sequence is 17 residues long. The CDR3 DNA sequence: TGCGCCAGCAGCCAAGACCGAGGACAGACCAGCACAGATACGCAGTATTTT. Translating it yields CASSQDRGQTSTDTQYF.

The chain is built from TRBV5-1 and TRBJ2-1; 9 bases line up with TRBD2. The junction had 4 bases not matched to a gene; V was cut back by 2 bases and J by 4 bases. Germline V gene sequence: CDR1 SGHRS, CDR2 YFSETQ. The CDR3 consists of 15 residues. CDR3 residues: CASSFGGGAYNEQFF. The CDR3 region has the DNA TGCGCCAGCAGCTTTGGCGGGGGGGCGTACAATGAGCAGTTCTTC.

The chain recombines TRBV25-1 with TRBJ2-5; D is possibly TRBD2 (6 bases). The CDR3 is 14 amino acids. Trimming removed 2 bases from V and 4 bases from J, with 11 bases in between. The germline V gene encodes CDR1 MGHDK and CDR2 SYGVNS. Here the CDR3 reads CASSELSGRETQYF. The CDR3 DNA sequence: TGTGCCAGCAGTGAACTTAGCGGCAGAGAGACCCAGTACTTC.

This clone has a single count. A clone one base away is much larger, so this may be a read error. Distinct nucleotide sequences in the sample also encode this CDR3. The genes are TRBV4-3 and TRBJ2-1; possibly TRBD1 for D (5 bases). CDR1 and CDR2 from the germline V gene are LGHNA and YSLEER. This CDR3 contains 15 residues. The CDR3 loop reads CASSQDGQTYNEQFF. CDR3 coding DNA: TGCGCCAGCAGCCAAGATGGACAAACCTACAATGAGCAATTCTTC.

The rearrangement joins TRBV15 to TRBJ1-1; 8 positions agree with TRBD1. Per the germline V gene, CDR1 is LNHNV and CDR2 is YYDKDF (reference sequence). V trimming: 8 bases; J trimming: 0 bases; junction bases outside the gene matches: 8. The CDR3 has 15 amino acids. The chain's CDR3 is CATSQGAGVNTEAFF. Here the CDR3 DNA reads TGTGCCACCTCCCAGGGGGCAGGGGTGAACACTGAAGCTTTCTTT.

The chain has TRBV7-2 and TRBJ1-2; D gene unclear. The CDR3 loop spans 14 amino acids. Between the trimmed V and J ends, which lost 2 bases and 0 bases, there was a span of 7 bases. In germline, CDR1 is SGHTA, CDR2 FQGNSA. The CDR3 coding sequence is TGTGCCAGCAGCTTAATCGGGTCTAACTATGGCTACACCTTC. This sequence encodes CASSLIGSNYGYTF.

The genes are TRBV21-1 and TRBJ1-2. TRBV21-1 is labeled a pseudogene. There are 17 residues in the CDR3. As DNA, the CDR3 is TGTGCCAGCAGCAAAGAAGGTGGGGGGAAGGTGAACTATGGCTACACCTTC. Translated: CASSKEGGGKVNYGYTF.

This clone appeared a few times. As DNA, the CDR3 is TGTGCCAGCAGCTCCCTAGACAGGTCCGTAGAAGCTTTCTTT. It encodes CASSSLDRSVEAFF. The chain has TRBV7-9 and TRBJ1-1; possibly TRBD1 for D (6 bases). Germline V gene sequence: CDR1 SEHNR, CDR2 FQNEAQ (reference sequence). CDR3 length equals 14 residues. The V and J ends lost 4 bases and 8 bases respectively, with 17 bases between them.

The chain uses TRBV18 and TRBJ2-3; tentatively, D is TRBD2 (6 bases). Germline CDR1 reads KGHSH; CDR2 reads LQKENI. The CDR3 is made up of 16 amino acids. V shed 1 base and J shed 4 bases, with 15 bases lying between them. The CDR3 region is CASSPLRQRVADTQYF. CDR3 DNA: TGTGCCAGCTCACCACTCCGCCAGCGGGTCGCAGATACGCAGTATTTT.

This clone was picked up a small number of times. The V call is TRBV4-3, the J call TRBJ2-7, with 7 nucleotides matching TRBD2. CDR1 is LGHNA, CDR2 YSLEER, per germline. V gave up 1 base and J gave up 2 bases; unmatched junction bases: 8. The CDR3 covers 16 residues. The CDR3 bases are TGCGCCAGCAGCCAAGCCTGGGGGGGGAACCCCTACGAGCAGTACTTC. Translation: CASSQAWGGNPYEQYF.

This clone was seen a few times. V usage is TRBV9 and J usage is TRBJ2-1, with TRBD2 matching over 9 bases. Looked up from germline, CDR1 is SGDLS and CDR2 is YYNGEE. Losses at the gene ends were 3 bases for V and 8 bases for J; bases not matched to a gene: 3. The CDR3 has 13 amino acids. The CDR3 bases are TGTGCCAGCAGCGCATTAGCGGGAGATGAGCAGTTCTTC. The encoded protein is CASSALAGDEQFF.

V and J are TRBV13 and TRBJ1-5; D is uncertain. In germline, CDR1 is PRHDT, CDR2 FYEKMQ (reference sequence). Trimming removed 0 bases from V and 7 bases from J, with 7 bases in between. The CDR3 is made up of 13 amino acids. CDR3 sequence (DNA): TGTGCCAGCAGCTTAGGCCTTGGCCAGCCCCAGCATTTT. Translating it yields CASSLGLGQPQHF.

The chain combines TRBV4-3 with TRBJ2-7, with D perhaps TRBD1 (5 bases). Looked up from germline, CDR1 is LGHNA and CDR2 is YSLEER. Trimming removed 2 bases from V and 1 base from J, with 6 bases in between. The length of the CDR3 is 13 residues. The CDR3 is CASSQQGSYEQYF. The DNA of the CDR3 is TGCGCCAGCAGCCAACAGGGATCCTACGAGCAGTACTTC.

The chain joins TRBV7-2 to TRBJ2-3; D perhaps matches TRBD2 (5 bases). Germline CDR1 is SGHTA and CDR2 is FQGNSA. V was clipped by 5 bases and J by 2 bases, with 17 bases between them. The CDR3 consists of 16 residues. The CDR3 nucleotides are TGTGCCAGCAGCCGGGTGGGAGCGAGGAACACAGATACGCAGTATTTT. Protein: CASSRVGARNTDTQYF.

CDR3 bases: TGTGCCAGCAGCTTTTCTCGAGAGACCCAGTACTTC. Its protein product is CASSFSRETQYF. This chain connects TRBV7-9 to TRBJ2-5; D is uncertain. Trimming removed 3 bases at V and 4 bases at J, with 6 bases between. The CDR3 is 12 amino acids. Germline V lookup: CDR1 SEHNR, CDR2 FQNEAQ (reference sequence).

V usage is TRBV19 and J usage is TRBJ1-2; D is ambiguous. V dropped 3 bases and J dropped 5 bases, with 10 bases sitting between them. The germline gives CDR1 LNHDA, CDR2 SQIVND (reference sequence). This CDR3 comprises 13 residues. This chain's CDR3 is CASSITAGYGYTF. CDR3 nucleotide sequence: TGTGCCAGTAGTATTACCGCGGGGTATGGCTACACCTTC. Looking up the rest from reference TRBV19 and TRBJ1-2 gives the full variable domain: DGGITQSPKYLFRKEGQNVTLSCEQNLNHDAMYWYRQDPGQGLRLIYYSQIVNDFQKGDIAEGYSVSREKKESFPLTVTSAQKNPTAFYLCASSITAGYGYTFGSGTRLTVV.

The J gene is TRBJ1-2, the V gene TRBV6-1, with 10 positions matching TRBD1. The ends lost 4 bases at V and 8 bases at J; junction bases unmatched: 13. This CDR3 is built from 16 residues. The germline gives CDR1 MNHNS, CDR2 SASEGT. This chain's CDR3 is CASSAPPGQGLVGYTF. The CDR3, as DNA: TGTGCCAGCAGTGCCCCTCCGGGACAGGGGTTGGTAGGCTACACCTTC.